The 21 T cell receptor beta chains in this list originate from one sample, sequenced in a study of blood T cell repertoires in COVID-19. The method was immunoSEQ multiplex PCR; TCRdb's version includes in-frame clones alone and lacks a portion of them. The sample consists of roughly 100,000 clones, 85% of them appearing once. Sequences were obtained from peripheral blood. These receptors originate from a man aged 50-60 years with acute or convalescent COVID-19.

The chain carries TRBV10-1 and TRBJ2-1; 12 bases match TRBD2. Losses at the gene ends were 2 bases for V and 2 bases for J; bases not matched to a gene: 13. CDR3 size: 20 residues. Germline V gene lookup returns CDR1 WNHNN and CDR2 SYGVQD (reference sequence). The chain's CDR3 is CASSERGPTSGRPPYNEQFF. Here the CDR3 DNA reads TGCGCCAGCAGTGAGAGGGGACCGACTAGCGGGAGACCCCCCTACAATGAGCAGTTCTTC.

This clone was counted only a few times. This rearrangement joins TRBV6-5 to TRBJ2-1; D gene ambiguous. Germline lookup yields CDR1 MNHEY and CDR2 SVGAGI. The CDR3 runs to 13 residues. V gave up 8 bases and J gave up 2 bases, with 10 bases separating them. CDR3 in DNA: TGTGCCAGCCAGGAAGATACCTACAATGAGCAGTTCTTC. Encoded protein: CASQEDTYNEQFF.

The chain employs TRBV28 and TRBJ1-6; D ambiguous. CDR3 length: 14 residues. The V end lost 3 bases, the J end lost 9 bases, and 12 bases lay between the germline ends. CDR1 and CDR2 from the germline V gene are MDHEN and SYDVKM. CDR3 sequence: CASSFEGIASPLHF. In nucleotides, the CDR3 is TGTGCCAGCAGTTTCGAGGGTATTGCTTCACCCCTCCACTTT. The whole variable domain, remainder taken from reference TRBV28 and TRBJ1-6, is DVKVTQSSRYLVKRTGEKVFLECVQDMDHENMFWYRQDPGLGLRLIYFSYDVKMKEKGDIPEGYSVSREKKERFSLILESASTNQTSMYLCASSFEGIASPLHFGNGTRLTVT.

The genes are TRBV25-1 and TRBJ1-5, with D possibly TRBD1 on 5 matching bases. The CDR3 extends over 12 amino acids. Germline CDR1 and CDR2: MGHDK and SYGVNS. V dropped 4 bases and J dropped 11 bases, with 12 bases sitting between them. In DNA, the CDR3 is TGTGCCAGCAGTGGAACGGCGGGGGCCCAGCATTTT. Translation: CASSGTAGAQHF.

In the case of this clone: Other DNA variants within this sample encode the same CDR3. The chain carries TRBV2 and TRBJ1-1; 9 nucleotides agree with TRBD1. Germline CDR1 reads SNHLY; CDR2 reads FYNNEI. The CDR3 loop spans 14 amino acids. V gave up 5 bases and J gave up 1 base; unmatched junction bases: 2. CDR3 amino acids: CASSKGQGNTEAFF. The CDR3 nucleotides are TGTGCCAGCAGTAAGGGACAGGGGAACACTGAAGCTTTCTTT.

V gene TRBV9 combines with J gene TRBJ2-6; 10 bases line up with TRBD1. Losses at the gene ends were 4 bases for V and 1 base for J; bases not matched to a gene: 23. CDR3 length: 23 residues. Germline CDR1 reads SGDLS; CDR2 reads YYNGEE. CDR3 in DNA: TGTGCCAGCAGCTACTACGACCGAACGACCCGACAGGGGGCCGGTTCTGGGGCCAACGTCCTGACTTTC. Amino acids: CASSYYDRTTRQGAGSGANVLTF.

The chain carries TRBV5-4 and TRBJ1-3; tentative D call: TRBD1 (6 bases). Germline CDR1 and CDR2: SGHNT and YYREEE (reference sequence). The CDR3 length is 15 residues. V lost 4 bases and J lost 2, with 13 bases in between. CDR3: CASSRRQDPGNTIYF. The CDR3 DNA follows: TGTGCCAGCAGCAGAAGACAGGACCCTGGAAACACCATATATTTT.

The chain is built from TRBV3-1 (or the pseudogene TRBV3-2) and TRBJ1-3, with D maybe TRBD1 (6 bases). Germline V gene sequence: CDR1 LGHDT, CDR2 YNNKEL (reference sequence). The length of the CDR3 is 13 residues. The ends were cut back, 8 bases at V and 0 bases at J, with 8 bases in the middle. The CDR3: CASGQFSGNTIYF. CDR3 coding DNA: TGTGCCAGCGGACAGTTCTCTGGAAACACCATATATTTT.

The V and J genes are TRBV2 and TRBJ2-5; TRBD2 agrees at 10 bases. V shed 4 bases and J 1 base; nucleotides not matched to a gene: 3. Germline V gene sequence: CDR1 SNHLY, CDR2 FYNNEI. This CDR3 is built from 15 residues. Here the CDR3 reads CASSAASGGQETQYF. The CDR3 bases are TGTGCCAGCAGTGCGGCTAGCGGGGGCCAAGAGACCCAGTACTTC.

The CDR3 loop reads CASSLAGVTNEQFF. The CDR3, as DNA: TGTGCCAGCAGCTTAGCGGGAGTGACAAATGAGCAGTTCTTC. The chain employs TRBV5-8 and TRBJ2-1; 8 bases align to TRBD2. This CDR3 region has 14 residues. J lost 7 bases, V lost 2 bases, and 5 bases had no gene match. Germline CDR1 SGHTS, CDR2 YDEGEE.

The V gene is TRBV6-5, the J gene TRBJ1-4; weak D call: TRBD1 (5 bases). Germline V gene sequence: CDR1 MNHEY, CDR2 SVGAGI. The CDR3 is 11 amino acids. V dropped 8 bases and J dropped 10 bases, with 11 bases sitting between them. The CDR3 DNA sequence: TGTGCCAGCGCAACAGGTGGAAAACTGTTTTTT. It is translated as CASATGGKLFF.

This rearrangement joins TRBV3-1 (or the pseudogene TRBV3-2) to TRBJ1-6; TRBD1 matches 9 bases. V was pared by 1 base and J by 10 bases, with 2 bases of the junction left unmatched. CDR3 length: 14 residues. Germline V lookup: CDR1 LGHDT, CDR2 YNNKEL (reference sequence). The CDR3 here is CASSQGTGESPLHF. CDR3 nucleotides: TGTGCCAGCAGCCAAGGGACAGGGGAATCACCCCTCCACTTT.

The CDR3 DNA sequence: TGTGCCAGCAGCTCCAGGGGGCAGCCCCAGCATTTT. Its protein product is CASSSRGQPQHF. This chain uses TRBV7-9 with TRBJ1-5, with 7 bases aligning to TRBD1. The CDR3 runs 12 residues. Germline-derived CDR1 and CDR2 are SEHNR and FQNEAQ (reference sequence). The J segment lost 7 bases and the V segment lost 4 bases, leaving 1 base of the junction unmatched.

This chain joins TRBV15 and TRBJ1-1, with D unresolved. V lost 1 base to trimming and J lost 1 base, with 13 bases between them. CDR3 length: 16 residues. The V gene's germline CDR1 is LNHNV and CDR2 YYDKDF (reference sequence). The CDR3 DNA reads TGTGCCACCAGCAGAGTGCGGGTGGCGGGGAACACTGAAGCTTTCTTT. It is translated as CATSRVRVAGNTEAFF. Complete variable domain (other parts from reference TRBV15 and TRBJ1-1): DAMVIQNPRYQVTQFGKPVTLSCSQTLNHNVMYWYQQKSSQAPKLLFHYYDKDFNNEADTPDNFQSRRPNTSFCFLDIRSPGLGDTAMYLCATSRVRVAGNTEAFFGQGTRLTVV.

V is TRBV5-1 and J is TRBJ1-6; D ambiguous. CDR1 is SGHRS, CDR2 YFSETQ, per germline. This CDR3 is 14 amino acids long. Trimming took 0 bases from V and 7 from J, leaving 8 bases between them. The CDR3, as DNA: TGCGCCAGCAGCTTGGGGGCTGAGAATTCACCCCTCCACTTT. Protein product: CASSLGAENSPLHF.

This clone has a single count. This chain links TRBV6-5 with TRBJ2-5; 11 nucleotides align to TRBD1. CDR1 is MNHEY, CDR2 SVGAGI, per germline. CDR3 length: 15 residues. Trimming at V came to 5 bases and at J to 7 bases, leaving 9 bases not matched to a gene. CDR3 bases: TGTGCCAGCAGTCTCTCCCCGGGACAGGGGGTGACCCAGTACTTC. Protein product: CASSLSPGQGVTQYF.

The chain couples TRBV13 to TRBJ1-4; D is possibly TRBD1 (5 bases). The CDR3 has 19 residues. Germline loops: CDR1 PRHDT, CDR2 FYEKMQ (reference sequence). The germline V and J ends were trimmed by 2 bases and 3 bases, with 22 bases remaining between them. The CDR3: CASSLSQVGTRGANEKLFF. The CDR3 DNA reads as TGTGCCAGCAGCTTATCACAGGTCGGGACTCGAGGGGCTAATGAAAAACTGTTTTTT.

V is TRBV12-3 or TRBV12-4 and J is TRBJ1-1; D gene unclear. Trimming took off 7 bases at V and 0 bases at J, with 9 bases between the two ends. CDR3 length: 13 amino acids. The CDR3 here is CASIITMNTEAFF. The CDR3 bases are TGTGCCAGCATTATTACTATGAACACTGAAGCTTTCTTT.

The genes are TRBV10-3 and TRBJ2-2; 10 nucleotides match TRBD2. Trimming removed 4 bases from V and 4 bases from J; junction bases left unmatched: 9. CDR3 size: 17 residues. Germline CDR1 reads ENHRY; CDR2 reads SYGVKD. As DNA, the CDR3 is TGTGCCATCAGTGCCACCCCTAGCGGGAGAGGCACCGGGGAGCTGTTTTTT. This translates into CAISATPSGRGTGELFF.

This clone was seen just once. The V gene is TRBV20-1, the J gene TRBJ1-1; D call uncertain. Trimming removed 3 bases at V and 8 bases at J, with 16 bases between. From germline, CDR1 is DFQATT and CDR2 SNEGSKA (reference sequence). The CDR3 consists of 13 residues. The CDR3 DNA reads TGCAGTGCTAGTCGTGGGCAGTATCCCGAAGCTTTCTTT. It translates to CSASRGQYPEAFF.

In this sample, this clone turned up once. This chain joins TRBV18 and TRBJ1-5; D not resolved. The CDR3 runs 13 residues. Trimming removed 5 bases from V and 4 bases from J, with 9 bases in between. Germline V gene lookup returns CDR1 KGHSH and CDR2 LQKENI. Here the CDR3 reads CASSYAKNQPQHF. CDR3 in DNA: TGTGCCAGCTCATACGCGAAGAATCAGCCCCAGCATTTT. Full variable domain (outside the CDR3, taken from reference TRBV18 and TRBJ1-5): NAGVMQNPRHLVRRRGQEARLRCSPMKGHSHVYWYRQLPEEGLKFMVYLQKENIIDESGMPKERFSAEFPKEGPSILRIQQVVRGDSAAYFCASSYAKNQPQHFGDGTRLSIL.